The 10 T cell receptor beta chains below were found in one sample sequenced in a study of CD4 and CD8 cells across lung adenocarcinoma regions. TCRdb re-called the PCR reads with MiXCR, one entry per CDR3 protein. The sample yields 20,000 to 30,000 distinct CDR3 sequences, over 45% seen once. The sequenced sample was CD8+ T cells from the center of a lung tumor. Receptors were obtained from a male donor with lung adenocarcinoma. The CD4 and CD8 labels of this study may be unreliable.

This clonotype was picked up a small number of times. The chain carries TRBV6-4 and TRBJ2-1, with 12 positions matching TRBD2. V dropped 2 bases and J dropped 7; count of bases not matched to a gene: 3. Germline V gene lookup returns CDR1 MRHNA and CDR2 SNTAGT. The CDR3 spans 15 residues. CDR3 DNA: TGTGCCAGCAGTGACCTAGCGGGAGGGGTTAATGAGCAGTTCTTC. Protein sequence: CASSDLAGGVNEQFF.

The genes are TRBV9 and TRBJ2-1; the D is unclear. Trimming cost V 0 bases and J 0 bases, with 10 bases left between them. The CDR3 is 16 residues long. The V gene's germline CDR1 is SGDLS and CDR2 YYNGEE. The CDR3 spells CASSVEGDFSYNEQFF. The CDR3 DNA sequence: TGTGCCAGCAGCGTAGAGGGTGACTTCTCCTACAATGAGCAGTTCTTC.

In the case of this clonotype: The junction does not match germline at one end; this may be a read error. CDR3 loop: CACRGRGLRDQETQYF. CDR3 coding DNA: TGTGCCTGCAGGGGAAGGGGGCTCAGGGACCAAGAGACGCAGTACTTC. The J gene is TRBJ2-5, the V gene TRBV6-1; 7 bases match TRBD1. The germline CDR1 and CDR2 sequences are MNHNS and SASEGT. The CDR3 length is 16 residues.

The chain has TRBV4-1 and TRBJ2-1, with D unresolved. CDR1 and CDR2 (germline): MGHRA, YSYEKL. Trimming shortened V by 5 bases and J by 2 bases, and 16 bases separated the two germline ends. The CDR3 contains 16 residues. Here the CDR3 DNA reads TGCGCCAGCAGCTCCCGAACCGGGCCCCCCTACAATGAGCAGTTCTTC. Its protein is CASSSRTGPPYNEQFF.

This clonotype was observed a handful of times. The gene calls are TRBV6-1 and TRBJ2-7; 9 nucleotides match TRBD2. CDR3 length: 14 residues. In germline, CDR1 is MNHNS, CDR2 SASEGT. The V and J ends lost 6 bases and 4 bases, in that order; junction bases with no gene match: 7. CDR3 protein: CASRGRGGTYEQYF. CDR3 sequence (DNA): TGTGCCAGCAGAGGGCGGGGGGGCACTTACGAGCAGTACTTC.

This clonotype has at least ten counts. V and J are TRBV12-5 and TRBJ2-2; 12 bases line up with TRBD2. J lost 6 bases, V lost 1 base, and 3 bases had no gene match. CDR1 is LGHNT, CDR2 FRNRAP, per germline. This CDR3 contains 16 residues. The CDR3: CASGLGSSGRAGELFF. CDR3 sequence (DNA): TGTGCTAGTGGTTTGGGATCTAGCGGGAGGGCCGGGGAGCTGTTTTTT. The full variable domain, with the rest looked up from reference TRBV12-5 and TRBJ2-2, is DARVTQTPRHKVTEMGQEVTMRCQPILGHNTVFWYRQTMMQGLELLAYFRNRAPLDDSGMPKDRFSAEMPDATLATLKIQPSEPRDSAVYFCASGLGSSGRAGELFFGEGSRLTVL.

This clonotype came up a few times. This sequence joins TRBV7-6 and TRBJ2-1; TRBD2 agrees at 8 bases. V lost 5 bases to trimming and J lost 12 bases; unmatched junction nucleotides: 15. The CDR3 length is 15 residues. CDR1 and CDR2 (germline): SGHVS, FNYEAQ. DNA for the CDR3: TGTGCCAGCAGCCCAACCTTAGTAGCGGGACTCTCGCAGTTCTTC. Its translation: CASSPTLVAGLSQFF.

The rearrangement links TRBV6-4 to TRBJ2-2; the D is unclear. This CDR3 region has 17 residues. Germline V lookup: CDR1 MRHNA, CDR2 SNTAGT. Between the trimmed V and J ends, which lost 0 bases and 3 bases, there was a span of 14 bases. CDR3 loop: CASSDSRSGHHTGELFF. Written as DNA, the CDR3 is TGTGCCAGCAGTGACTCTCGGTCGGGCCACCACACCGGGGAGCTGTTTTTT.

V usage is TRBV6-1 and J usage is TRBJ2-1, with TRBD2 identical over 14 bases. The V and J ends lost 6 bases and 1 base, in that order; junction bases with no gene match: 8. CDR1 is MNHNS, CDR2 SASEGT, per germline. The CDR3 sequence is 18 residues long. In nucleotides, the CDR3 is TGTGCCAGCAGGAAAAGACTAGCGGGGGGGCCATCCTACAATGAGCAGTTCTTC. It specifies CASRKRLAGGPSYNEQFF.

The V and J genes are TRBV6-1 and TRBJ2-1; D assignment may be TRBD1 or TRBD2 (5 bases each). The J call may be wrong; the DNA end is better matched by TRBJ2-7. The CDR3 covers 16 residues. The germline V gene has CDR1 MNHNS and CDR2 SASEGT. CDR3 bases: TGTGCCAGCCTTGAAACGCAGGCTATCGGGACCGATAAGCAGTACTTC. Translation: CASLETQAIGTDKQYF.